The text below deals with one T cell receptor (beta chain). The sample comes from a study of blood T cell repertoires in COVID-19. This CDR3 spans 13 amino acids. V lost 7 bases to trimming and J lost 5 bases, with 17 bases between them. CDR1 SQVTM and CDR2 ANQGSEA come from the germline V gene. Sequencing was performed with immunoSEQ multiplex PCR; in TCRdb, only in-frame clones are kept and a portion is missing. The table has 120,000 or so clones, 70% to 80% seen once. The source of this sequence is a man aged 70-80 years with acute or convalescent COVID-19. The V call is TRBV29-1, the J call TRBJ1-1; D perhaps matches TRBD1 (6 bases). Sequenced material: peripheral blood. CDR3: CSAVAQGGTEAFF. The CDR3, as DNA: TGCAGCGCGGTGGCACAGGGCGGTACTGAAGCTTTCTTT.